One T cell receptor (beta chain) is described in this entry. As yet, its antigen is unknown. Per the germline V gene, CDR1 is SGHDT and CDR2 is YYEEEE. CDR3 size: 17 residues. Unmatched junction bases numbered 13, after V lost 4 bases and J lost 3 bases. The sample comes from a study of cytomegalovirus exposure and HLA in healthy donors. Study outcomes and limitations: An analysis done earlier found most TCR beta V segments productive about 90% or about 30% of the time. Later analysis identified several of the most significant clusters that appeared linked to common viral pathogens.

Participants comprised healthy donors of bone marrow. Donors counted as nominally healthy when sampled, yet unrecorded immune exposures were likely. Primers for the PCR totalled 60 Vbeta and 13 Jbeta. The data were produced by immunoSEQ multiplex PCR, yet TCRdb's version contains in-frame clones alone and is incomplete. The sample has 150,000 to 160,000 clones, more than 60% seen once; the top ten hold 3% to 4%. The chain combines TRBV5-6 with TRBJ1-1, with 9 bases identical to TRBD1. The sample was PBMCs. The clonotype was recovered from a woman between 35 and 50 years old in good health and CMV-seronegative. The CDR3 bases are TGTGCCAGCAGCCTACGACCCTCCGGGACAGGGTACACTGAAGCTTTCTTT. Protein sequence: CASSLRPSGTGYTEAFF.